One sample yielded the 30 T cell receptor beta chains listed below, sequenced in a study of T cell responses to AZD1222 COVID-19 vaccine. TCRdb's copy holds only in-frame clones and misses some; the assay was immunoSEQ multiplex PCR. Seen here are around 140,000 clones, around 90% observed once, and the top ten hold approximately 5.6%. Material: peripheral blood, obtained 28 days after the second dose of the MenACWY control vaccine. The source is an adult who received the MenACWY meningococcal vaccine as a control.

The chain joins TRBV24-1 to TRBJ2-2, with D perhaps matching TRBD2 (6 bases). V gave up 2 bases and J gave up 4 bases, with 7 bases separating them. Germline CDR1 and CDR2: KGHDR and SFDVKD. CDR3 length equals 14 residues. CDR3 protein: CATSDSGGTGELFF. Here the CDR3 DNA reads TGTGCCACCAGTGATTCCGGGGGCACCGGGGAGCTGTTTTTT.

The chain recombines TRBV10-3 with TRBJ1-2; D is ambiguous. The CDR3 has 14 residues. Germline CDR1 ENHRY, CDR2 SYGVKD. V lost 6 bases and J 1 base, leaving 12 bases between the germline ends. The DNA for the CDR3 is TGTGCCATCAGGGACCAGGAGCATAACTATGGCTACACCTTC. Residues: CAIRDQEHNYGYTF.

This sequence joins TRBV5-4 and TRBJ2-3, with 7 bases aligning to TRBD2. The germline V gene encodes CDR1 SGHNT and CDR2 YYREEE (reference sequence). This CDR3 is built from 16 residues. V lost 0 bases and J lost 3; bases outside the gene matches: 7. This CDR3 reads CASSLVTWEGTDTQYF. The CDR3 nucleotides read TGTGCCAGCAGCTTGGTTACGTGGGAGGGAACAGATACGCAGTATTTT.

This chain joins TRBV6-5 and TRBJ1-1; 8 positions match TRBD1. The CDR3 covers 15 residues. The V gene end was trimmed by 2 bases and the J gene end by 8 bases; junction bases not matched to a gene: 10. CDR1 MNHEY and CDR2 SVGAGI come from the germline V gene. The CDR3 loop is CASSYGQGAHGEAFF. For the CDR3, the DNA is TGTGCCAGCAGTTACGGGCAGGGGGCACATGGGGAAGCTTTCTTT.

The V call is TRBV11-3, the J call TRBJ1-1; maybe TRBD1 (5 bases). This CDR3 spans 15 amino acids. The ends were cut back, 5 bases at V and 4 bases at J, with 17 bases in the middle. The germline V gene has CDR1 SGHNT and CDR2 YENEEA. The CDR3 spells CASSPGVNGITEAFF. Here the CDR3 DNA reads TGTGCCAGCAGCCCGGGGGTCAATGGGATCACTGAAGCTTTCTTT.

The chain uses TRBV5-1 and TRBJ1-2, with 7 nucleotides matching TRBD1. CDR3 length: 16 amino acids. CDR1 is SGHRS, CDR2 YFSETQ, per germline. The J segment lost 4 bases and the V segment lost 0 bases, leaving 9 bases of the junction unmatched. DNA for the CDR3: TGCGCCAGCAGCTTGGTGAGCGGGACAGTCCCCTATGGCTACACCTTC. Residues: CASSLVSGTVPYGYTF.

V gene TRBV7-2 combines with J gene TRBJ2-7, with D perhaps given as TRBD1 or TRBD2 (7 bases each). This CDR3 comprises 14 residues. Germline V lookup: CDR1 SGHTA, CDR2 FQGNSA. Trimming cost V 3 bases and J 3 bases, with 12 bases left between them. CDR3 sequence reads: CASSFRGGNYEQYF. CDR3 sequence (DNA): TGTGCCAGCAGCTTCAGGGGGGGAAACTACGAGCAGTACTTC.

The chain employs TRBV3-1 (or the pseudogene TRBV3-2) and TRBJ2-7; D gene ambiguous. The CDR3 is made up of 12 amino acids. V was shortened by 0 bases and J by 6 bases, with 6 bases between the two germline ends. The germline V gene has CDR1 LGHDT and CDR2 YNNKEL (reference sequence). This CDR3 is CASSQDRTEQYF. The CDR3, as DNA: TGTGCCAGCAGCCAAGATAGGACCGAGCAGTACTTC.

The CDR3 here is CATSNPTGVGDEQFF. DNA for the CDR3: TGTGCCACCAGCAACCCTACAGGAGTCGGCGATGAGCAGTTCTTC. The chain employs TRBV15 and TRBJ2-1; weak D call: TRBD1 (5 bases). V gave up 4 bases and J gave up 8 bases, with 18 bases separating them. The germline V gene has CDR1 LNHNV and CDR2 YYDKDF (reference sequence). The length of the CDR3 is 15 residues. The complete variable domain, with remaining parts taken from reference TRBV15 and TRBJ2-1, reads DAMVIQNPRYQVTQFGKPVTLSCSQTLNHNVMYWYQQKSSQAPKLLFHYYDKDFNNEADTPDNFQSRRPNTSFCFLDIRSPGLGDTAMYLCATSNPTGVGDEQFFGPGTRLTVL.

The chain has TRBV7-8 and TRBJ1-2; 12 nucleotides align to TRBD1. In germline, CDR1 is SGHVS, CDR2 FQNEAQ. J gave up 6 bases and V 3 bases, and 5 bases lay outside the gene matches. The CDR3 spans 15 residues. The CDR3 DNA is TGTGCCAGCAGCTTCCTGGGACAGGGGGCCGATGGCTACACCTTC. Its protein product is CASSFLGQGADGYTF.

The chain uses TRBV4-3 and TRBJ2-7; maybe TRBD2 (6 bases). Germline V gives CDR1 LGHNA, CDR2 YSLEER. Trimming removed 3 bases at V and 3 bases at J, with 12 bases between. There are 14 residues in the CDR3. CDR3 DNA sequence: TGCGCCAGCAGCCAGAGCGCGGGGCTCTACGAGCAGTACTTC. Translated, it gives CASSQSAGLYEQYF.

The chain has TRBV2 and TRBJ1-1; tentative D call: TRBD1 (5 bases). CDR3 length equals 13 residues. CDR1 is SNHLY, CDR2 FYNNEI, per germline. Trimming took off 8 bases at V and 6 bases at J, with 16 bases between the two ends. CDR3 coding DNA: TGTGCCAGCCAGACAGACAGTTCGGCTGAAGCTTTCTTT. This translates into CASQTDSSAEAFF.

This sequence joins TRBV9 and TRBJ2-3, with D tentatively TRBD2 (6 bases). V dropped 4 bases and J dropped 2 bases, with 20 bases sitting between them. This CDR3 has 17 amino acids. The germline V gene has CDR1 SGDLS and CDR2 YYNGEE. CDR3 sequence (DNA): TGTGCCAGCAGCCCGCGACTAGTTGGGCGACCCACAGATACGCAGTATTTT. It translates to CASSPRLVGRPTDTQYF.

The chain links TRBV13 to TRBJ2-7; 11 bases match TRBD1. The CDR3 is made up of 17 amino acids. Germline V gives CDR1 PRHDT, CDR2 FYEKMQ (reference sequence). V trimming: 2 bases; J trimming: 2 bases; junction bases outside the gene matches: 8. Here the CDR3 reads CASSLTPGQGATYEQYF. CDR3 bases: TGTGCCAGCAGCTTAACACCCGGACAGGGGGCCACCTACGAGCAGTACTTC. Filled out from reference TRBV13 and TRBJ2-7, the complete variable domain reads AAGVIQSPRHLIKEKRETATLKCYPIPRHDTVYWYQQGPGQDPQFLISFYEKMQSDKGSIPDRFSAQQFSDYHSELNMSSLELGDSALYFCASSLTPGQGATYEQYFGPGTRLTVT.

This chain connects TRBV10-3 to TRBJ2-5; D ambiguous. The CDR3 spans 14 residues. V lost 6 bases and J lost 2, with 13 bases in between. Per the germline V gene, CDR1 is ENHRY and CDR2 is SYGVKD. The CDR3 region is CAISFDTSQETQYF. The CDR3, as DNA: TGTGCCATCAGCTTTGACACTTCTCAAGAGACCCAGTACTTC.

This chain links TRBV3-1 (or the pseudogene TRBV3-2) with TRBJ1-1; 8 bases map to TRBD1. Trimming at V came to 2 bases and at J to 1 base, leaving 9 bases not matched to a gene. Per germline, CDR1 LGHDT and CDR2 YNNKEL (reference sequence). This CDR3 is 17 amino acids long. The DNA of the CDR3 is TGTGCCAGCAGCCAACCCCGAGACAGGGGTCGGAACACTGAAGCTTTCTTT. It translates to CASSQPRDRGRNTEAFF.

The V call is TRBV5-5, the J call TRBJ1-5; D possibly corresponds to TRBD1 (5 bases). The CDR3 runs 17 residues. CDR1 and CDR2 (germline): SGHKS, YYEKEE (reference sequence). Trimming took 4 bases from V and 2 from J, leaving 19 bases between them. In DNA form, the CDR3 reads TGTGCCAGCAGCGCATACATTAACGGGGCACGCAATCAGCCCCAGCATTTT. Protein product: CASSAYINGARNQPQHF.

The J gene is TRBJ2-1, the V gene TRBV5-1; the match to TRBD2 covers 8 bases. The V and J ends lost 3 bases and 3 bases, in that order; junction bases with no gene match: 20. This CDR3 spans 20 amino acids. Germline CDR1 and CDR2: SGHRS and YFSETQ. Here the CDR3 DNA reads TGCGCCAGCAGCTCCTCCCGGGATTCTAGCGGGCGGGGGTTCTACAATGAGCAGTTCTTC. This encodes CASSSSRDSSGRGFYNEQFF.

The CDR3 DNA reads TGTGCCAGCAGTGAAGGCTGGGCCACAGATACGCAGTATTTT. Translation: CASSEGWATDTQYF. V and J are TRBV6-1 and TRBJ2-3; the D is unclear. Germline CDR1 and CDR2: MNHNS and SASEGT. Trimming shortened V by 1 base and J by 2 bases, and 7 bases separated the two germline ends. CDR3 length equals 14 residues.

The chain combines TRBV19 with TRBJ1-1; a weak D match, TRBD1 (5 bases). V lost 3 bases and J 4 bases, leaving 12 bases between the germline ends. The length of the CDR3 is 14 residues. Germline CDR1 LNHDA, CDR2 SQIVND (reference sequence). CDR3 region: CASSMVWGFTEAFF. As DNA, the CDR3 is TGTGCCAGTAGTATGGTTTGGGGGTTCACTGAAGCTTTCTTT.

The chain employs TRBV4-3 and TRBJ1-5; D gene ambiguous. V shed 5 bases and J shed 3 bases, with 8 bases lying between them. Germline CDR1 reads LGHNA; CDR2 reads YSLEER. The CDR3 spans 13 residues. In nucleotides, the CDR3 is TGCGCCAGCAGCTCGGGGATCAATCAGCCCCAGCATTTT. Residues: CASSSGINQPQHF.

The chain has TRBV15 and TRBJ2-7; D not resolved. V was cut by 0 bases and J by 3 bases, with 6 bases left in between. CDR1 and CDR2 (germline): LNHNV, YYDKDF (reference sequence). The CDR3 runs to 13 residues. The DNA for the CDR3 is TGTGCCACCAGCAGAGATCCCATCTACGAGCAGTACTTC. This translates into CATSRDPIYEQYF.

The gene calls are TRBV2 and TRBJ2-1, with 14 nucleotides matching TRBD2. Trimming cost V 7 bases and J 6 bases; bases outside gene matches: 5. This CDR3 has 15 amino acids. Germline V gene lookup returns CDR1 SNHLY and CDR2 FYNNEI. The CDR3 is CASIQGLAGVNEQFF. The CDR3 DNA follows: TGTGCCAGCATTCAGGGACTAGCGGGAGTCAATGAGCAGTTCTTC.

The chain uses TRBV4-1 and TRBJ2-1; 10 bases fit TRBD2. The CDR3 runs to 18 residues. J gave up 0 bases and V 0 bases, and 5 bases lay outside the gene matches. CDR1 is MGHRA, CDR2 YSYEKL, per germline. CDR3 in amino acids: CASSQDLGLAVSYNEQFF. The CDR3 DNA reads TGCGCCAGCAGCCAAGACTTAGGACTAGCGGTCTCCTACAATGAGCAGTTCTTC.

This clone was seen a single time. The CDR3, as DNA: TGTGCCAGCAGCTTTGGACAGGGGCGAGGCTACACCTTC. It translates to CASSFGQGRGYTF. The chain couples TRBV7-9 to TRBJ1-2; TRBD1 agrees at 9 bases. CDR3 length: 13 residues. The germline CDR1 and CDR2 sequences are SEHNR and FQNEAQ (reference sequence). V lost 3 bases, J lost 8 bases, and 4 bases stayed unmatched.

The chain couples TRBV19 to TRBJ1-5, with D tentatively TRBD1 (5 bases). CDR3 length: 18 amino acids. V lost 6 bases and J lost 0, with 21 bases in between. Germline loops: CDR1 LNHDA, CDR2 SQIVND (reference sequence). CDR3 in amino acids: CASSLIRSGTSSNQPQHF. DNA of the CDR3: TGTGCCAGTAGCCTAATTCGCTCAGGGACGAGTAGCAATCAGCCCCAGCATTTT. The full variable domain, in which reference TRBV19 and TRBJ1-5 provide the parts outside the CDR3, is DGGITQSPKYLFRKEGQNVTLSCEQNLNHDAMYWYRQDPGQGLRLIYYSQIVNDFQKGDIAEGYSVSREKKESFPLTVTSAQKNPTAFYLCASSLIRSGTSSNQPQHFGDGTRLSIL.

The chain carries TRBV27 and TRBJ2-2; the D call may be TRBD1 or TRBD2 (5 bases each). Trimming took 6 bases from V and 4 from J, leaving 18 bases between them. Germline CDR1 and CDR2: MNHEY and SMNVEV (reference sequence). The CDR3 is 16 residues long. CDR3: CASSNWQGGGTGELFF. CDR3 DNA: TGTGCCAGCAGCAATTGGCAGGGTGGAGGCACCGGGGAGCTGTTTTTT.

This clone was observed a handful of times. The chain links TRBV9 to TRBJ1-1; 10 nucleotides agree with TRBD1. The germline V gene encodes CDR1 SGDLS and CDR2 YYNGEE. This CDR3 comprises 15 residues. Trimming removed 4 bases from V and 6 bases from J; junction bases left unmatched: 9. In DNA, the CDR3 is TGTGCCAGCAGCCCTACTGGGACAGGGGTCGCTGAAGCTTTCTTT. This gives the protein CASSPTGTGVAEAFF.

The V gene is TRBV5-1, the J gene TRBJ1-2; 9 bases map to TRBD1. V shed 3 bases and J 7 bases; nucleotides not matched to a gene: 7. The CDR3 covers 14 residues. Germline V gene sequence: CDR1 SGHRS, CDR2 YFSETQ. The CDR3 DNA reads TGCGCCAGCAGCTCGGGACAGGGAGAGAGTGGCTACACCTTC. Its translation: CASSSGQGESGYTF.

The chain combines TRBV20-1 with TRBJ1-3; 7 bases agree with TRBD1. Germline CDR1 is DFQATT and CDR2 is SNEGSKA (reference sequence). This CDR3 spans 14 amino acids. V trimming: 3 bases; J trimming: 2 bases; junction bases outside the gene matches: 4. In DNA form, the CDR3 reads TGCAGTGCTAGTGACAGGGTAACTGGAAACACCATATATTTT. Translating it yields CSASDRVTGNTIYF.